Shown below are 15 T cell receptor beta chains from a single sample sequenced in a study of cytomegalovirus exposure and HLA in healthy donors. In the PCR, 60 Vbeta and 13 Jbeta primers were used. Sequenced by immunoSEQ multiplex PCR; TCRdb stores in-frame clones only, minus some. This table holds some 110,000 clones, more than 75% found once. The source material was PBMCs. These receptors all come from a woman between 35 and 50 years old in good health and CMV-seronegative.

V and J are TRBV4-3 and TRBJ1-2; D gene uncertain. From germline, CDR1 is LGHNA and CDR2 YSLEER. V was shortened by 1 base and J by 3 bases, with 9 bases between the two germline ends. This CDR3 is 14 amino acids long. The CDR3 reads CASSQVPEDYGYTF. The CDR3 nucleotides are TGCGCCAGCAGCCAAGTCCCAGAGGACTATGGCTACACCTTC.

The CDR3 DNA follows: TGTGCCACTGGGCAGTGGCTCACCTACAATGAGCAGTTCTTC. This gives the protein CATGQWLTYNEQFF. The chain is built from TRBV28 and TRBJ2-1, with D unresolved. The CDR3 runs to 14 residues. Germline V gene sequence: CDR1 MDHEN, CDR2 SYDVKM. Trimming stripped 10 bases from V and 2 bases from J, with 15 bases between.

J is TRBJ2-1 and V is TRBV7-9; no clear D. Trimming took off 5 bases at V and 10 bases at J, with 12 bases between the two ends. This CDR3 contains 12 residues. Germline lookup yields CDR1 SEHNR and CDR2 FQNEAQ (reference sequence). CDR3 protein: CASSPGQTEQFF. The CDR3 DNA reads TGTGCCAGCAGCCCCGGCCAGACAGAGCAGTTCTTC.

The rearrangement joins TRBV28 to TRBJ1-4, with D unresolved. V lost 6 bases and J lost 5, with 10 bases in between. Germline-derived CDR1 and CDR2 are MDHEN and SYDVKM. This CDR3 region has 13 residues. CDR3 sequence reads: CASSSGVNEKLFF. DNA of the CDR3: TGTGCCAGCAGCTCGGGAGTGAATGAAAAACTGTTTTTT.

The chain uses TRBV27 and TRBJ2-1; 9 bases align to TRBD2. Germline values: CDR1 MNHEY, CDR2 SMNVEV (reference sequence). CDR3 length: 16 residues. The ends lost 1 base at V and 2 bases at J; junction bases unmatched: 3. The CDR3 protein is CASSLLGLATYNEQFF. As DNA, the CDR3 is TGTGCCAGCAGTTTATTAGGACTAGCGACCTACAATGAGCAGTTCTTC.

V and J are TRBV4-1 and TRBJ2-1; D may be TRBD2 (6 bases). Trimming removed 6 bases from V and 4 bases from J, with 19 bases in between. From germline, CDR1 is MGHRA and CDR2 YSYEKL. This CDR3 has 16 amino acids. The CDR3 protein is CASRARDFTEYNEQFF. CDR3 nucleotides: TGCGCCAGCAGGGCGAGGGACTTCACCGAATACAATGAGCAGTTCTTC.

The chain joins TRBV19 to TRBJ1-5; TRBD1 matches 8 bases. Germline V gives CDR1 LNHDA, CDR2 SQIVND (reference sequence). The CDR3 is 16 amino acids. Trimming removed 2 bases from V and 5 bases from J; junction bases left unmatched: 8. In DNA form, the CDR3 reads TGTGCCAGTAGTATATTATGGACAGGGCTCGATCAGCCCCAGCATTTT. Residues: CASSILWTGLDQPQHF.

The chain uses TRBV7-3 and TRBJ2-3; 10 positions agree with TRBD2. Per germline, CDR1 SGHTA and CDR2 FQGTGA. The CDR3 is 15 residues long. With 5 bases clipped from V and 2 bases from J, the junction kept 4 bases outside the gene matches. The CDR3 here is CASSRGLAHTDTQYF. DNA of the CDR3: TGTGCCAGCAGCAGGGGACTAGCGCACACAGATACGCAGTATTTT.

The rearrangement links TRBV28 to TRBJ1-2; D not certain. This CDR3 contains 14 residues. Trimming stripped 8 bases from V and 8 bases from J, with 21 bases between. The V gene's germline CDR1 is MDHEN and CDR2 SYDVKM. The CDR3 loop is CASEGTTLVGGYTF. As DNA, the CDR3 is TGTGCCAGCGAGGGAACTACTCTTGTTGGAGGCTACACCTTC.

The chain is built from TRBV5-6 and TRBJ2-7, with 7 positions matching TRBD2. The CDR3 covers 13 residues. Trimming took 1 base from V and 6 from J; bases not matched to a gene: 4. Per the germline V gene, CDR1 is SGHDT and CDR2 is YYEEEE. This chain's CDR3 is CASSLPLAIEQYF. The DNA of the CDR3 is TGTGCCAGCAGCTTGCCACTAGCGATCGAGCAGTACTTC.

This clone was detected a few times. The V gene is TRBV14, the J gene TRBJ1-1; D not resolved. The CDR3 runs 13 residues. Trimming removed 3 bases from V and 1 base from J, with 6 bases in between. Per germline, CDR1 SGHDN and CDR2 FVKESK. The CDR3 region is CASSQAPNTEAFF. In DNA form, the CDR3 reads TGTGCCAGCAGCCAGGCCCCGAACACTGAAGCTTTCTTT.

CDR3 nucleotides: TGTGCCAGCAGTTTATCCGGGAGGGGCAACGGTGAGCAGTTCTTC. Its protein product is CASSLSGRGNGEQFF. V is TRBV28 and J is TRBJ2-1, with TRBD2 matching over 8 bases. Germline lookup yields CDR1 MDHEN and CDR2 SYDVKM. The junction had 8 bases not matched to a gene; V was cut back by 1 base and J by 9 bases. This CDR3 comprises 15 residues.

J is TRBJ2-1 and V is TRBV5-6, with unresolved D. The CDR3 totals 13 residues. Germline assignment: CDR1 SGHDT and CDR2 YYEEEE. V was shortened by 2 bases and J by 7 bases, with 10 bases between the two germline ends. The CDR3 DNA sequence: TGTGCCAGCAGCTTAAGCGTGGAGAATGAGCAGTTCTTC. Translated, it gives CASSLSVENEQFF.

CDR3 in amino acids: CASSMRDRGRELFF. CDR3 coding DNA: TGTGCCAGTAGTATGAGGGACAGGGGCCGGGAGCTGTTTTTT. The chain has TRBV19 and TRBJ2-2, with 10 positions matching TRBD1. Germline V gene lookup returns CDR1 LNHDA and CDR2 SQIVND (reference sequence). With 3 bases clipped from V and 9 bases from J, the junction kept 4 bases outside the gene matches. The CDR3 runs to 14 residues.

CDR3 bases: TGTGCCAGCAGCTTATATGCCGGCGGGAACACTGAAGCTTTCTTT. Its protein product is CASSLYAGGNTEAFF. The V gene is TRBV7-3, the J gene TRBJ1-1; D ambiguous. This CDR3 is 15 amino acids long. V lost 2 bases to trimming and J lost 1 base, with 11 bases between them. From germline, CDR1 is SGHTA and CDR2 FQGTGA.